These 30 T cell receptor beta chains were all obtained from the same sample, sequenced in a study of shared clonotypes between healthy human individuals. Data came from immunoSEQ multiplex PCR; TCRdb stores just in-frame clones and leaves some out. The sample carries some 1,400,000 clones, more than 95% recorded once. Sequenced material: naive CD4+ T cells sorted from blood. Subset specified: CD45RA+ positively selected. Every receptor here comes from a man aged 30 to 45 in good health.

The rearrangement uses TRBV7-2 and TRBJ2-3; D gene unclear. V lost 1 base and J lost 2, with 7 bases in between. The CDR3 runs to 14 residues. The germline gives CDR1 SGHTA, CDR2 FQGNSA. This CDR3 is CASSLDQITDTQYF. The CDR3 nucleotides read TGTGCCAGCAGCTTAGACCAGATCACAGATACGCAGTATTTT.

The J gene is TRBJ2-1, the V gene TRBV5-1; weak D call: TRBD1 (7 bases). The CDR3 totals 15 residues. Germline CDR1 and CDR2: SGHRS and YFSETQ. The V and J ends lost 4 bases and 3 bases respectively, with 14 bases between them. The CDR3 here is CASSTGGTVYNEQFF. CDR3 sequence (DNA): TGCGCCAGCAGCACCGGCGGGACAGTCTACAATGAGCAGTTCTTC.

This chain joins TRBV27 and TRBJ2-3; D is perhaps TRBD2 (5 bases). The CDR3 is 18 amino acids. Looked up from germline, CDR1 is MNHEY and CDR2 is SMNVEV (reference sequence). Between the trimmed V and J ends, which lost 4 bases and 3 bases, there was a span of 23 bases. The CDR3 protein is CASSSRSSRVGVTDTQYF. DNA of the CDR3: TGTGCCAGCAGTTCCCGCTCTAGTAGAGTGGGAGTGACAGATACGCAGTATTTT.

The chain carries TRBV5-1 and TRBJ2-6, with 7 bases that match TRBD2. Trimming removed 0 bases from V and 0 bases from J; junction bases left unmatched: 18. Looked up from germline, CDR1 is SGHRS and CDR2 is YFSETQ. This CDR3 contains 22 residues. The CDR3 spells CASSLASAGEVSYISGANVLTF. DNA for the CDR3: TGCGCCAGCAGCTTGGCTTCCGCGGGAGAAGTTTCCTATATCTCTGGGGCCAACGTCCTGACTTTC.

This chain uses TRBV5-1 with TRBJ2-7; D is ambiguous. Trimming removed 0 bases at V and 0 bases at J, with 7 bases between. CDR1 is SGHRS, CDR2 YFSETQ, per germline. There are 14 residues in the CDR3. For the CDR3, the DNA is TGCGCCAGCAGCTTGGCCCCCCTCTCCTACGAGCAGTACTTC. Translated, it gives CASSLAPLSYEQYF.

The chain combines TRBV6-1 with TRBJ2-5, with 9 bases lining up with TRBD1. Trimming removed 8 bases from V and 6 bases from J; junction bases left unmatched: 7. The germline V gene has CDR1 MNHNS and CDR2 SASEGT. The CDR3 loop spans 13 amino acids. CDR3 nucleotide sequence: TGTGCCAGCGGACAGGGGTTTGTACAGACCCAGTACTTC. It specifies CASGQGFVQTQYF.

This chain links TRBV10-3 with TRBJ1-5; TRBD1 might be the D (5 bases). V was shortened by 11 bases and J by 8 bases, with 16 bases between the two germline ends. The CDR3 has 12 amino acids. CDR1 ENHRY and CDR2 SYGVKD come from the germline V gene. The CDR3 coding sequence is TGTGCCGCCCACTCTCGGGGGGAGCCCCAGCATTTT. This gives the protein CAAHSRGEPQHF.

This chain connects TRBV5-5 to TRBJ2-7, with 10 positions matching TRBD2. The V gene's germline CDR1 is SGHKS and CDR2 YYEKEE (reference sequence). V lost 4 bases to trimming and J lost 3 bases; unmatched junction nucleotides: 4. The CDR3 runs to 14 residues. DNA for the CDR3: TGTGCCAGCAGCCGTCCTAGCGGGAGCTACGAGCAGTACTTC. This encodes CASSRPSGSYEQYF.

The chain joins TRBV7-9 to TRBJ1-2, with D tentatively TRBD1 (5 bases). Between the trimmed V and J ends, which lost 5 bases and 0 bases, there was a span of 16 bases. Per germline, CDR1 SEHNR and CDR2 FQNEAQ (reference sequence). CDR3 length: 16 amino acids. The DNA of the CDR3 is TGTGCCAGCAGCCCATCTTTGGGGCTGACTAACTATGGCTACACCTTC. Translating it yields CASSPSLGLTNYGYTF.

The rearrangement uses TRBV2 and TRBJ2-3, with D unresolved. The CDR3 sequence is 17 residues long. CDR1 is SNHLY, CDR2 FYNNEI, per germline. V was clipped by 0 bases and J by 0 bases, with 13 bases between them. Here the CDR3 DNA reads TGTGCCAGCAGTGAAGCGCGGAAACAGACTAGCACAGATACGCAGTATTTT. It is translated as CASSEARKQTSTDTQYF.

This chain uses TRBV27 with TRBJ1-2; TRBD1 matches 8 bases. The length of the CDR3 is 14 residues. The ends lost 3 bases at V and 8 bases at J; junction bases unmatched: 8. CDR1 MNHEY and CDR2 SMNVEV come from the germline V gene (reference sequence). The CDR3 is CASSFADRVRGYTF. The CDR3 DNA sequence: TGTGCCAGCAGTTTTGCGGACAGGGTCCGCGGCTACACCTTC.

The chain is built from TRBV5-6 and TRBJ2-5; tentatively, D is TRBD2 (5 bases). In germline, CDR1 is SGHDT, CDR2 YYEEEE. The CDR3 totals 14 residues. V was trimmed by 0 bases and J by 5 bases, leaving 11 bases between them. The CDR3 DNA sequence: TGTGCCAGCAGCTTGGTCGGGGTTTGGGAGACCCAGTACTTC. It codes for CASSLVGVWETQYF.

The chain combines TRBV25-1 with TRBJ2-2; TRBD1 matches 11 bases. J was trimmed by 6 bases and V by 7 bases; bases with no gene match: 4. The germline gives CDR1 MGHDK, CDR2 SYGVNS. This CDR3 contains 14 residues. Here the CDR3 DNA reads TGTGCCAGCAAAGGGACAGGGGGGGCCGGGGAGCTGTTTTTT. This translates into CASKGTGGAGELFF.

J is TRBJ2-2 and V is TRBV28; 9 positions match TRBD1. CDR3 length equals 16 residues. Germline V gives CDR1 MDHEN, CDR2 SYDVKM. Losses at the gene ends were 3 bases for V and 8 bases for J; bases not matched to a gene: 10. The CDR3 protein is CASSLVQGAHRGELFF. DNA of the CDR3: TGTGCCAGCAGTTTGGTACAGGGGGCGCATAGAGGGGAGCTGTTTTTT.

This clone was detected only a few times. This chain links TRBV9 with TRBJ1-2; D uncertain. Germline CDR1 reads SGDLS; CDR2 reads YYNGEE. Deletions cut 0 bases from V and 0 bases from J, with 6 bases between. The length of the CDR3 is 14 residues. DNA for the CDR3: TGTGCCAGCAGCGTAGGAGTCTCTAACTATGGCTACACCTTC. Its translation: CASSVGVSNYGYTF.

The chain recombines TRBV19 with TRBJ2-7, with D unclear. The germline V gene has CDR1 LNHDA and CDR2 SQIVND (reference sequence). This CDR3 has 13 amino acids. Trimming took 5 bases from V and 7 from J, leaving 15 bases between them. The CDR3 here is CASSPRTMGEQYF. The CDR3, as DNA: TGTGCCAGTAGTCCCCGAACGATGGGAGAGCAGTACTTC.

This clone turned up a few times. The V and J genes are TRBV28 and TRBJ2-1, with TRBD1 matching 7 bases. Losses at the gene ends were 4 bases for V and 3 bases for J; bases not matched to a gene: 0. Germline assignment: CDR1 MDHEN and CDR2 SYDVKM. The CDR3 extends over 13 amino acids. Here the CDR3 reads CASSWDSYNEQFF. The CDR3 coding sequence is TGTGCCAGCAGTTGGGACAGCTACAATGAGCAGTTCTTC.

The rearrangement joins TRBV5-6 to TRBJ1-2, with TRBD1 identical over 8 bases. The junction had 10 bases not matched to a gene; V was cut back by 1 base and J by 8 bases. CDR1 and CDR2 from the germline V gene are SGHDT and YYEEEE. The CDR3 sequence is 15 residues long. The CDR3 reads CASSLYYQGARGYTF. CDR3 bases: TGTGCCAGCAGCTTGTACTATCAGGGGGCAAGGGGCTACACCTTC.

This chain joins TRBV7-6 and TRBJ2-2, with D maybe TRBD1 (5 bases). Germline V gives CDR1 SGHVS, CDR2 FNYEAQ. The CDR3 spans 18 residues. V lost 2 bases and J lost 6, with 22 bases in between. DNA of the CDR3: TGTGCCAGCAGCTTACGTCCTGACAGCCCCGTTGGAGCCGGGGAGCTGTTTTTT. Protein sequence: CASSLRPDSPVGAGELFF.

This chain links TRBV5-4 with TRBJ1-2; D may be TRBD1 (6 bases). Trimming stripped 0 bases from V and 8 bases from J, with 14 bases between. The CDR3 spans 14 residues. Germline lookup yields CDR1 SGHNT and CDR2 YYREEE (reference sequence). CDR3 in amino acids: CASSLDRGALGYTF. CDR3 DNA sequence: TGTGCCAGCAGCTTGGACCGGGGGGCGTTGGGCTACACCTTC. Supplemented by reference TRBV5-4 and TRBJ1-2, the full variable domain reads ETGVTQSPTHLIKTRGQQVTLRCSSQSGHNTVSWYQQALGQGPQFIFQYYREEENGRGNFPPRFSGLQFPNYSSELNVNALELDDSALYLCASSLDRGALGYTFGSGTRLTVV.

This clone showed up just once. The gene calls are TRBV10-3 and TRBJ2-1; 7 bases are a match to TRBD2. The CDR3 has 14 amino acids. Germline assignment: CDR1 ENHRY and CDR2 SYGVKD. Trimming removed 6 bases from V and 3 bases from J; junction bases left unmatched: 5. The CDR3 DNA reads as TGTGCCATCAGGGCGGGAGCTGTCTACAATGAGCAGTTCTTC. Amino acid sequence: CAIRAGAVYNEQFF.

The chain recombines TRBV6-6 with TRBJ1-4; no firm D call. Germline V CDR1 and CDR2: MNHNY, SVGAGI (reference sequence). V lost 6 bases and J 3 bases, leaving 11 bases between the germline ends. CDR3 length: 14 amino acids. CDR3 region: CASRSVLANEKLFF. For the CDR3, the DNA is TGTGCCAGCAGATCCGTGTTGGCTAATGAAAAACTGTTTTTT.

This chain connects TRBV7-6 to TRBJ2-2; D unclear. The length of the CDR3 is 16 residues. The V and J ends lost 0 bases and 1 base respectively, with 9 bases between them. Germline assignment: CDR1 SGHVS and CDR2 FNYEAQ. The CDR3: CASSLAFAENTGELFF. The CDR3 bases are TGTGCCAGCAGCTTAGCGTTTGCGGAGAACACCGGGGAGCTGTTTTTT. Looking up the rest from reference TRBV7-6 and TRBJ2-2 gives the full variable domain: GAGVSQSPRYKVTKRGQDVALRCDPISGHVSLYWYRQALGQGPEFLTYFNYEAQQDKSGLPNDRFSAERPEGSISTLTIQRTEQRDSAMYRCASSLAFAENTGELFFGEGSRLTVL.

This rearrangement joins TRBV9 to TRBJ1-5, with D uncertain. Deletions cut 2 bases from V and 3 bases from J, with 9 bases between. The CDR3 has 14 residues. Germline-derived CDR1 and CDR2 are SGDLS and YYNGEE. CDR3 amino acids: CASSVSGANQPQHF. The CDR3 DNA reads TGTGCCAGCAGCGTCTCCGGTGCCAATCAGCCCCAGCATTTT.

This chain's CDR3 is CASSGTTGSTDTQYF. CDR3 DNA: TGCGCCAGCAGCGGAACGACAGGGAGCACAGATACGCAGTATTTT. This chain joins TRBV5-1 and TRBJ2-3; TRBD1 matches 7 bases. V shed 4 bases, J shed 0 bases, and the junction held 5 bases outside the gene matches. Per the germline V gene, CDR1 is SGHRS and CDR2 is YFSETQ. This CDR3 spans 15 amino acids.

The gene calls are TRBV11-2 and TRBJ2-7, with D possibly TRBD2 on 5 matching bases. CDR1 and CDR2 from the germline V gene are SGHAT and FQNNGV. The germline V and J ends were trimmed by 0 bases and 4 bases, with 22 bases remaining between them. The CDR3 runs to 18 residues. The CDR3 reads CASSLDLQGLHQRYEQYF. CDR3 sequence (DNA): TGTGCCAGCAGCTTAGACCTGCAAGGACTCCACCAAAGGTACGAGCAGTACTTC.

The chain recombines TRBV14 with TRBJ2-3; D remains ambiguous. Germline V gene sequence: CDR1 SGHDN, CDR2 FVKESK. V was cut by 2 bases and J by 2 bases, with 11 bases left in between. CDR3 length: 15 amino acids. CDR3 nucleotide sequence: TGTGCCAGCAGCCAAATGGTTCTCGACACAGATACGCAGTATTTT. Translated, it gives CASSQMVLDTDTQYF.

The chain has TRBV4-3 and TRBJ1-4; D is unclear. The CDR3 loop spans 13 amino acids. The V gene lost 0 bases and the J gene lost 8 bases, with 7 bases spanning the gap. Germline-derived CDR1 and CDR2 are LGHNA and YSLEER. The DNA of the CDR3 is TGCGCCAGCAGCCAAGAGGCCCGGGAAAAACTGTTTTTT. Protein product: CASSQEAREKLFF.

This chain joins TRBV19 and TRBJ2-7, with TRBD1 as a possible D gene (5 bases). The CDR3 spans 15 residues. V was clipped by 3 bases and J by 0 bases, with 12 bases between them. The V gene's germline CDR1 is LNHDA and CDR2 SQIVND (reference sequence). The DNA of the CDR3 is TGTGCCAGTAGTATGGTTGGGGCGAGCTCCTACGAGCAGTACTTC. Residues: CASSMVGASSYEQYF.

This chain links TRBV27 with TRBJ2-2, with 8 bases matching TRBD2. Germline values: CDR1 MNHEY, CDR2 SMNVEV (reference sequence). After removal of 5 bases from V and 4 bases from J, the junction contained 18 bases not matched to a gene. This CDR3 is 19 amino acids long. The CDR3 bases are TGTGCCAGCAGTGTAGCCCGGGGTAGCGGGATATCTGGCACCGGGGAGCTGTTTTTT. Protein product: CASSVARGSGISGTGELFF.